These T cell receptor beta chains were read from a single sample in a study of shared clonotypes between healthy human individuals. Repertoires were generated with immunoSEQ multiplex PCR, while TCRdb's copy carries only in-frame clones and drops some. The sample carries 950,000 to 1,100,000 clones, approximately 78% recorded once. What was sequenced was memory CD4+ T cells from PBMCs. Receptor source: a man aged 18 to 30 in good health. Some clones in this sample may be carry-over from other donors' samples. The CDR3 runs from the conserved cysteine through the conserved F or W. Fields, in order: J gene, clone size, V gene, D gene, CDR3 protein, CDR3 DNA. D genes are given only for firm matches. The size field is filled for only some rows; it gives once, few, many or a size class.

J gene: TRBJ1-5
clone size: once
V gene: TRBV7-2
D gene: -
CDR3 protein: CASSPYQGSNQPQHF
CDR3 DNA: TGTGCCAGCAGCCCCTACCAGGGGAGCAATCAGCCCCAGCATTTT

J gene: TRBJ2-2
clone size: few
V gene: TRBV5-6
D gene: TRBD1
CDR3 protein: CASRLDRGPGELFF
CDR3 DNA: TGTGCCAGCAGATTGGACAGGGGACCCGGGGAGCTGTTTTTT

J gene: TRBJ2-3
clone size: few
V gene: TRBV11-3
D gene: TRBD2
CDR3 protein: CASSRGGRGTDTQYF
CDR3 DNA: TGTGCCAGCAGCCGCGGCGGGAGGGGGACAGATACGCAGTATTTT

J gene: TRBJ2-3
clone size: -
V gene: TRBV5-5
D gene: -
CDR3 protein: CASSLLVGTDTQYF
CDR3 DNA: TGTGCCAGCAGCTTGCTAGTAGGCACAGATACGCAGTATTTT

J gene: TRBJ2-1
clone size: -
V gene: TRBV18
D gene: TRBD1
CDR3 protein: CASSTGTGSVVEQFF
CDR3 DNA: TGTGCCAGCTCAACGGGGACAGGGAGCGTGGTTGAGCAGTTCTTC

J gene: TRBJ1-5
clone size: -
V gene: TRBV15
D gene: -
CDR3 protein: CATSRDSAGQGNQPQHF
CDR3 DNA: TGTGCCACCAGCAGAGATTCCGCAGGCCAAGGCAATCAGCCCCAGCATTTT

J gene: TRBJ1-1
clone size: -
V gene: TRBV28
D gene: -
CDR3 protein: CAIRLEIGSEAFF
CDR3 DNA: TGTGCCATCCGACTCGAAATCGGGAGTGAAGCTTTCTTT

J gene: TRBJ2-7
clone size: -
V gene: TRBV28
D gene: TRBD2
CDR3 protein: CASSSDLAVSYEQYF
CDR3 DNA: TGTGCCAGCAGTTCCGACCTAGCGGTCTCCTACGAGCAGTACTTC

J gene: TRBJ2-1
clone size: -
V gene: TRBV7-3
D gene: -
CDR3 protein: CASSRRLYNEQFF
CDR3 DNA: TGTGCCAGCAGTAGACGACTATACAATGAGCAGTTCTTC

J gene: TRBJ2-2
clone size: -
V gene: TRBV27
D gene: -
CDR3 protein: CASSLLADLYTGELFF
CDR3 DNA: TGTGCCAGCAGTTTATTGGCCGACCTCTACACCGGGGAGCTGTTTTTT

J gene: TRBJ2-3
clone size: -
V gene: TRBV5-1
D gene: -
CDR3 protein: CASSFAGAGADTQYF
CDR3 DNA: TGCGCCAGCAGCTTCGCGGGGGCAGGGGCAGATACGCAGTATTTT

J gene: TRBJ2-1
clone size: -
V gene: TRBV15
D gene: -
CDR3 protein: CATSRALYNEQFF
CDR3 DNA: TGTGCCACCAGCAGAGCCTTGTACAATGAGCAGTTCTTC

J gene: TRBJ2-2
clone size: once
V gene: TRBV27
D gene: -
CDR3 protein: CASSETRASNTGELFF
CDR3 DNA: TGTGCCAGCAGTGAAACTCGGGCTTCGAACACCGGGGAGCTGTTTTTT